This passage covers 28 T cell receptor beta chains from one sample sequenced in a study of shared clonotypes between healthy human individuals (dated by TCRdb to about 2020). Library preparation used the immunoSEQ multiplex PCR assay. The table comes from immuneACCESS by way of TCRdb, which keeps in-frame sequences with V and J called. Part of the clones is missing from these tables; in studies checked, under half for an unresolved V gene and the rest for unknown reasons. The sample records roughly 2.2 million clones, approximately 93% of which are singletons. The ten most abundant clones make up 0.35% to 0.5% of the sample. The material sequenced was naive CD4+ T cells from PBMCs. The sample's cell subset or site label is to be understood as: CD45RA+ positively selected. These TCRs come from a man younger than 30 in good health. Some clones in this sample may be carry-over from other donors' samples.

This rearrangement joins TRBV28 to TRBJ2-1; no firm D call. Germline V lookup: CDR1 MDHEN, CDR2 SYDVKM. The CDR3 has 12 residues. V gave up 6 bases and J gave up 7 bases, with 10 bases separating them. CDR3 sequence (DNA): TGTGCCAGCAGGGGTACAGTTAATGAGCAGTTCTTC. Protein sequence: CASRGTVNEQFF.

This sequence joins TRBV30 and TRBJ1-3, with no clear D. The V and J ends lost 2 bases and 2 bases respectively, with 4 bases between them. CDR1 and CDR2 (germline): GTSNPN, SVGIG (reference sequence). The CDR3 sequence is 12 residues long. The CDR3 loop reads CAWSTTGNTIYF. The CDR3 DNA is TGTGCCTGGAGTACAACTGGAAACACCATATATTTT.

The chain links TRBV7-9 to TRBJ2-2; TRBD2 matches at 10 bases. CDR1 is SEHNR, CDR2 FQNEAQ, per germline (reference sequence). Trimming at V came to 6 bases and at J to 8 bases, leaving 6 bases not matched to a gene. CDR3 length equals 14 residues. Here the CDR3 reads CASSLAGVIGELFF. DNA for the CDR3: TGTGCCAGCAGTCTAGCGGGAGTTATTGGGGAGCTGTTTTTT.

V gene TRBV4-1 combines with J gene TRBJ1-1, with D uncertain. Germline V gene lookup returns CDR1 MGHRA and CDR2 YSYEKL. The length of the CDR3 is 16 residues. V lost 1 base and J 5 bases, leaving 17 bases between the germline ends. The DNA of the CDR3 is TGCGCCAGCAGCCAAGGCCGGGCTCCGGGGATTACTGAAGCTTTCTTT. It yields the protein CASSQGRAPGITEAFF.

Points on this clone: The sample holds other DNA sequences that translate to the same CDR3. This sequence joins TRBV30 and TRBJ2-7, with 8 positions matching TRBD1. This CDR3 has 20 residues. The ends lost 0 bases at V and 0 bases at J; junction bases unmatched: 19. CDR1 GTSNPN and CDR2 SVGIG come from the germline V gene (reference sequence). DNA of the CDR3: TGTGCCTGGAGTGTCATCCGGGGCAGGGGGCGCGGGGAAATCTCCTACGAGCAGTACTTC. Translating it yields CAWSVIRGRGRGEISYEQYF.

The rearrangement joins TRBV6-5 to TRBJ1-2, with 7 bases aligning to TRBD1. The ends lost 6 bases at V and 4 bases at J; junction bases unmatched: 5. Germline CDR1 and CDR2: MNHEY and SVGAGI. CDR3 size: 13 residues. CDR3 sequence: CASSRDRTYGYTF. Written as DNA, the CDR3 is TGTGCCAGCAGCCGGGACAGAACCTATGGCTACACCTTC.

The CDR3: CASGAWAARPQHF. The CDR3 DNA reads as TGTGCCAGTGGGGCATGGGCGGCTCGTCCCCAGCATTTT. This sequence joins TRBV19 and TRBJ1-5, with D tentatively TRBD1 (5 bases). The CDR3 is made up of 13 amino acids. Germline CDR1 is LNHDA and CDR2 is SQIVND (reference sequence). Trimming took 8 bases from V and 10 from J, leaving 18 bases between them.

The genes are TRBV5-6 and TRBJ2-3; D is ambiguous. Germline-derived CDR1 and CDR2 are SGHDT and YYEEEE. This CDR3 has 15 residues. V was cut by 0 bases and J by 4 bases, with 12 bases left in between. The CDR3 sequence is CASSLGSHGADTQYF. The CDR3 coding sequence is TGTGCCAGCAGCTTGGGGTCCCACGGCGCAGATACGCAGTATTTT.

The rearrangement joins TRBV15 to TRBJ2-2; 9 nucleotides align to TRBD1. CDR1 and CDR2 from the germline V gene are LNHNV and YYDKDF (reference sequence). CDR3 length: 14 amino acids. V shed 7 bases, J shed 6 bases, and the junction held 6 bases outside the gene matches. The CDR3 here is CATTRDRDAGELFF. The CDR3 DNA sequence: TGTGCCACCACGAGGGACAGGGATGCCGGGGAGCTGTTTTTT.

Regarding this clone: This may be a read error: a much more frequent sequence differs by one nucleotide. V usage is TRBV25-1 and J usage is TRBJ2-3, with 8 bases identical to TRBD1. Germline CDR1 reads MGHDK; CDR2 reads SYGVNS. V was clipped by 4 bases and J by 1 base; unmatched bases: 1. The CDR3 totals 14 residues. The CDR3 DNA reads TGTGCCAGCAGTGGGACAGGGCGCACAGATACGCAGTATTTT. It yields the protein CASSGTGRTDTQYF.

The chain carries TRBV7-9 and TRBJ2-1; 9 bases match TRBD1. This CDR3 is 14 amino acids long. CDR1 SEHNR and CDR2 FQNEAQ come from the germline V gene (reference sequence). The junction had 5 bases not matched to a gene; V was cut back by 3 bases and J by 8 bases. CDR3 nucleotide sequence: TGTGCCAGCAGCTTTTCACAGGGGGCCTATGAGCAGTTCTTC. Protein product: CASSFSQGAYEQFF.

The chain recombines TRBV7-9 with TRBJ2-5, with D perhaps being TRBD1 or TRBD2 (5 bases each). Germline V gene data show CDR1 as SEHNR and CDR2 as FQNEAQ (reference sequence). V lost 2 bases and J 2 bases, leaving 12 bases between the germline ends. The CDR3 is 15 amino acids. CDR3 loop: CASSLISWGQETQYF. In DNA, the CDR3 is TGTGCCAGCAGCTTAATATCGTGGGGGCAAGAGACCCAGTACTTC.

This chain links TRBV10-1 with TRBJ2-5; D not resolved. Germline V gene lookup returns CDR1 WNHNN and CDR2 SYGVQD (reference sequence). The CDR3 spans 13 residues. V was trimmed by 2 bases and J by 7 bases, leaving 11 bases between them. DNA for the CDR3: TGCGCCAGCAGTGAGAACATTGTAGGGACCCAGTACTTC. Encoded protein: CASSENIVGTQYF.

CDR3 sequence: CASSRFRDLHTDTQYF. The CDR3 DNA follows: TGTGCCAGCAGCCGATTCCGGGACTTACACACAGATACGCAGTATTTT. The genes are TRBV27 and TRBJ2-3, with D tentatively TRBD2 (6 bases). The V end was cut by 6 bases, the J end by 2 bases, with 18 bases between. Germline V lookup: CDR1 MNHEY, CDR2 SMNVEV (reference sequence). CDR3 length equals 16 residues.

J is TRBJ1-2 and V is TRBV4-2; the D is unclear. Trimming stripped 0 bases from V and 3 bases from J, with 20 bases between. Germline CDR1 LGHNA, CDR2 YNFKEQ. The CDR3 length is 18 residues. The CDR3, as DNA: TGTGCCAGCAGCCAAGATCCCCCGGGAACGGCCGGATACTATGGCTACACCTTC. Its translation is CASSQDPPGTAGYYGYTF.

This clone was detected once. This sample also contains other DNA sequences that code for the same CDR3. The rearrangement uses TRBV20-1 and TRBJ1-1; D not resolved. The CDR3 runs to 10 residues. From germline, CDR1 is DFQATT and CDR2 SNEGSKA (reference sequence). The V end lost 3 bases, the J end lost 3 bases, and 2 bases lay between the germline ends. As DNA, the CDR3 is TGCAGTGCTAGGCACACTGAAGCTTTCTTT. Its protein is CSARHTEAFF.

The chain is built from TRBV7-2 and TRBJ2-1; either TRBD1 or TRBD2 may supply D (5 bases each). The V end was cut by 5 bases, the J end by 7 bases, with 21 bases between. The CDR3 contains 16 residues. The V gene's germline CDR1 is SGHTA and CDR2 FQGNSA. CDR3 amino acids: CASSPGGTAGKNEQFF. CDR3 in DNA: TGTGCCAGCAGCCCAGGTGGGACCGCAGGGAAGAATGAGCAGTTCTTC. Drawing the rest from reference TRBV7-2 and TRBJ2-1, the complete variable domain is GAGVSQSPSNKVTEKGKDVELRCDPISGHTALYWYRQSLGQGLEFLIYFQGNSAPDKSGLPSDRFSAERTGGSVSTLTIQRTQQEDSAVYLCASSPGGTAGKNEQFFGPGTRLTVL.

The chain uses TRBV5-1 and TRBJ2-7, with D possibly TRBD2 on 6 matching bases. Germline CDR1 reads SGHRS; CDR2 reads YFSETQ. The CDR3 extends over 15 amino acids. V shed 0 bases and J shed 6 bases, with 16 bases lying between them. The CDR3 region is CASSLGYGGSSEQYF. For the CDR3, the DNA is TGCGCCAGCAGCTTGGGTTACGGGGGATCGTCCGAGCAGTACTTC.

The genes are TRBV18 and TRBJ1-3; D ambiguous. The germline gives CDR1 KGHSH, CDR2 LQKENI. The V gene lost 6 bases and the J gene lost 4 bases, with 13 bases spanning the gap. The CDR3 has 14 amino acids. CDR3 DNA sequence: TGTGCCAGCTCGGGTACATTCGTCGGAAACACCATATATTTT. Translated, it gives CASSGTFVGNTIYF.

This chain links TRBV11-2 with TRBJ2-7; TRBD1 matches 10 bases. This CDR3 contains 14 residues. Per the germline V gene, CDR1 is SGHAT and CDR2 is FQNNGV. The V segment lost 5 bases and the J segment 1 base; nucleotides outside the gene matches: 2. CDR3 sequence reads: CASSRTGGSYEQYF. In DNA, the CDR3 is TGTGCCAGCAGCCGGACAGGGGGTTCCTACGAGCAGTACTTC.

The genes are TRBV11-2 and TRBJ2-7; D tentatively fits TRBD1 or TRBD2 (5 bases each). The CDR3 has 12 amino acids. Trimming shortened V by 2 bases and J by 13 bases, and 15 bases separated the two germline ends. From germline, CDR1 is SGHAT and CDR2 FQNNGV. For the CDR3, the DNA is TGTGCCAGCAGCTTAATTTCGGGACGGACCTACTTC. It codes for CASSLISGRTYF.

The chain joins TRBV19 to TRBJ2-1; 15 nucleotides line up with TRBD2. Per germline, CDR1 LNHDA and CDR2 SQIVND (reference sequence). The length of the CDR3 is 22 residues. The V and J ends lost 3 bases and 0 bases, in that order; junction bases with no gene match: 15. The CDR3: CASSIGLAGGVTYRSSYNEQFF. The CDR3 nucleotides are TGTGCCAGTAGTATCGGACTAGCGGGAGGGGTAACCTACAGAAGCTCCTACAATGAGCAGTTCTTC.

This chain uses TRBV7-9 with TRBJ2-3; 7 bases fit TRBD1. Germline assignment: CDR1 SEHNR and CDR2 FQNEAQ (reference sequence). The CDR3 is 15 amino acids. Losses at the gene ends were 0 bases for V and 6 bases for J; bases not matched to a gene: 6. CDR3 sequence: CASSLAGYRGDTQYF. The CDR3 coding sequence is TGTGCCAGCAGCTTAGCGGGGTACAGGGGCGATACGCAGTATTTT.

CDR3 sequence reads: CASSYRGNQETQYF. For the CDR3, the DNA is TGTGCCAGCAGTTATAGGGGGAACCAAGAGACCCAGTACTTC. The chain has TRBV6-5 and TRBJ2-5, with a weak D call TRBD1 (6 bases). Germline-derived CDR1 and CDR2 are MNHEY and SVGAGI. V was cut by 3 bases and J by 0 bases, with 8 bases left in between. The CDR3 is 14 amino acids.

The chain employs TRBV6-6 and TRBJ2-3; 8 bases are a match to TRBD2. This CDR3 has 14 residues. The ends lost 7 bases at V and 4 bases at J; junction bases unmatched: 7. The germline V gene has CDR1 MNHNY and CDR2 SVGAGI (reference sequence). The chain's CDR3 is CASKTGRAADTQYF. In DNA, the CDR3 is TGTGCCAGCAAGACCGGGAGGGCTGCAGATACGCAGTATTTT.

The chain's CDR3 is CASSDTSGSYNEQFF. The DNA for the CDR3 is TGTGCCAGCAGCGACACTAGCGGCTCCTACAATGAGCAGTTCTTC. The rearrangement joins TRBV9 to TRBJ2-1, with TRBD2 matching over 8 bases. The CDR3 contains 15 residues. The V segment lost 3 bases and the J segment 0 bases; nucleotides outside the gene matches: 2. Germline V lookup: CDR1 SGDLS, CDR2 YYNGEE. The full variable domain, in which reference TRBV9 and TRBJ2-1 provide the parts outside the CDR3, is DSGVTQTPKHLITATGQRVTLRCSPRSGDLSVYWYQQSLDQGLQFLIQYYNGEERAKGNILERFSAQQFPDLHSELNLSSLELGDSALYFCASSDTSGSYNEQFFGPGTRLTVL.

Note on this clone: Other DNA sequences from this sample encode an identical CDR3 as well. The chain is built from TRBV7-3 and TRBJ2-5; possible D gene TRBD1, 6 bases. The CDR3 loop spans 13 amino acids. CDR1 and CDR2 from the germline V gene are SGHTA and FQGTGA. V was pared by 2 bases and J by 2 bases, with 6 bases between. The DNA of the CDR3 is TGTGCCAGCAGCTTACAGGGGCAAGAGACCCAGTACTTC. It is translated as CASSLQGQETQYF.

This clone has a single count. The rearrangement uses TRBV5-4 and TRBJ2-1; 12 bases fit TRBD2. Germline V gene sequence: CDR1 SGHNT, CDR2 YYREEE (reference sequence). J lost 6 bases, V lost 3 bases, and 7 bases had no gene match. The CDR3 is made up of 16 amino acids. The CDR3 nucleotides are TGTGCCAGCAGCTCGGGTGGACTAGCGGGGCGCAATGAGCAGTTCTTC. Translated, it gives CASSSGGLAGRNEQFF.